This T cell receptor beta chain was sequenced in a study of blood T cell repertoires in COVID-19. Study summary: In each case, the material was cDNA or gDNA derived from T cells, B-cell-depleted T cells, or PBMCs.

In the authors' workflow: The assay estimated nucleated cells by amplifying reference gene primers. The data were produced by immunoSEQ multiplex PCR, yet TCRdb's version contains in-frame clones alone and is incomplete. For V, J and clone size, that table is used; D and trimming come from the DNA. The sample holds roughly 220,000 clones, approximately 81% seen once. This clone was counted a single time. This CDR3 region has 18 residues. Losses at the gene ends were 0 bases for V and 4 bases for J; bases not matched to a gene: 13. Per germline, CDR1 SGHRS and CDR2 YFSETQ. The sequence came from a man aged 50-60 years who had recovered from COVID-19. The sample comprised peripheral blood. V usage is TRBV5-1 and J usage is TRBJ1-2; TRBD1 matches at 9 bases. The CDR3 spells CASSLASLGQGTLYGYTF. The DNA for the CDR3 is TGCGCCAGCAGCTTGGCCTCTTTGGGACAGGGCACCCTCTATGGCTACACCTTC.